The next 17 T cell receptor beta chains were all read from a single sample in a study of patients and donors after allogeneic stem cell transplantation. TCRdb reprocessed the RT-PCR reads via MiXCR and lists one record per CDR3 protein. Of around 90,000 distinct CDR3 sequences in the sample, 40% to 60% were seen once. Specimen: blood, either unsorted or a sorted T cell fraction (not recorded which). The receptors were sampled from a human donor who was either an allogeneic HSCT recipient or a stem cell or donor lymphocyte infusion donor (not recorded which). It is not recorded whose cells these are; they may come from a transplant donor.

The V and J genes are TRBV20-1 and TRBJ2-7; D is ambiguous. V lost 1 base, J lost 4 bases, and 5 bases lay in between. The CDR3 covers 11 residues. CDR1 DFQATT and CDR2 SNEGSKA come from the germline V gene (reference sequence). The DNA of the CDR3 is TGCAGTGCTAGAGGGGCGTACGAGCAGTACTTC. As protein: CSARGAYEQYF.

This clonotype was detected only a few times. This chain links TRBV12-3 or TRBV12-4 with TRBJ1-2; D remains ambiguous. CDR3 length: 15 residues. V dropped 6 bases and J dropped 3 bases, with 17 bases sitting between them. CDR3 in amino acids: CASSPSSATHYGYTF. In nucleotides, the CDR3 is TGTGCCAGCAGCCCCTCCTCCGCGACACACTATGGCTACACCTTC.

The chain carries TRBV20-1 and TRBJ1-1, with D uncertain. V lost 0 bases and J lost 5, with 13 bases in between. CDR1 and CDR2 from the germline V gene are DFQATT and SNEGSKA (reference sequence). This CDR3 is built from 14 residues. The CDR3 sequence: CSARDQAGWTEAFF. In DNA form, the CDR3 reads TGCAGTGCTAGAGATCAAGCAGGTTGGACTGAAGCTTTCTTT.

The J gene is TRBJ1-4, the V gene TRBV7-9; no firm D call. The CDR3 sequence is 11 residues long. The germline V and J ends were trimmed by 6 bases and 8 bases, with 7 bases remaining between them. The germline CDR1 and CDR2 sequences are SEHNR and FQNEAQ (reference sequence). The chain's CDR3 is CASREGEKLFF. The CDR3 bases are TGTGCCAGCAGGGAAGGGGAAAAACTGTTTTTT.

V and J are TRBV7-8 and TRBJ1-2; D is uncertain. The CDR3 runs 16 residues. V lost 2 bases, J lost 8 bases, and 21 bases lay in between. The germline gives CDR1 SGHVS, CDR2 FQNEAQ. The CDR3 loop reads CASSLMLAAEGRGYTF. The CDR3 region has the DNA TGTGCCAGCAGCTTAATGTTGGCGGCCGAAGGGAGAGGCTACACCTTC.

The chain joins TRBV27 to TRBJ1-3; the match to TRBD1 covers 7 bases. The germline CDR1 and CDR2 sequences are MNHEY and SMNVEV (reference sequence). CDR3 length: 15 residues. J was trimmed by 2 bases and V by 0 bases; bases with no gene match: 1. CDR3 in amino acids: CASSLSDRTGNTIYF. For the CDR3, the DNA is TGTGCCAGCAGTTTATCGGACAGGACTGGAAACACCATATATTTT.

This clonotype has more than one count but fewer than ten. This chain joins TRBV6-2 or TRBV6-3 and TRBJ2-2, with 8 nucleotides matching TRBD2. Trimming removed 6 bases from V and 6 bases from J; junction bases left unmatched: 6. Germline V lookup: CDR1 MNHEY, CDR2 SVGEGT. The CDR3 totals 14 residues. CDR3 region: CASSRLASAGELFF. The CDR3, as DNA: TGTGCCAGCAGCCGACTAGCGTCGGCCGGGGAGCTGTTTTTT.

The CDR3 loop is CASSHLVQASEKLFF. The CDR3 region has the DNA TGCGCCAGCAGCCATCTGGTCCAGGCTTCTGAAAAACTGTTTTTT. J is TRBJ1-4 and V is TRBV4-3; D ambiguous. This CDR3 spans 15 amino acids. The V end was cut by 3 bases, the J end by 7 bases, with 15 bases between. Germline assignment: CDR1 LGHNA and CDR2 YSLEER.

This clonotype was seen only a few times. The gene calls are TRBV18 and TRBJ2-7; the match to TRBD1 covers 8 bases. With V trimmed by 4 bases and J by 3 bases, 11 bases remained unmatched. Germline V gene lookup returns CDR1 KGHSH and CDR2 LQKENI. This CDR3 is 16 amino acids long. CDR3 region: CASSRMAQDRVYEQYF. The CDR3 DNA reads TGTGCCAGCTCACGGATGGCCCAGGACAGGGTCTACGAGCAGTACTTC. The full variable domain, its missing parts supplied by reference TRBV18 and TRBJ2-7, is NAGVMQNPRHLVRRRGQEARLRCSPMKGHSHVYWYRQLPEEGLKFMVYLQKENIIDESGMPKERFSAEFPKEGPSILRIQQVVRGDSAAYFCASSRMAQDRVYEQYFGPGTRLTVT.

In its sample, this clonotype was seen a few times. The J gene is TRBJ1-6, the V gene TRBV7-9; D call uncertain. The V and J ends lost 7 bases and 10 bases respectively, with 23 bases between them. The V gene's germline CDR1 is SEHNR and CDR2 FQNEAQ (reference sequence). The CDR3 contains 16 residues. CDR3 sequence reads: CASTSWGGGSESPLHF. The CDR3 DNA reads TGTGCCAGCACCTCCTGGGGTGGAGGTAGCGAATCACCCCTCCACTTT.

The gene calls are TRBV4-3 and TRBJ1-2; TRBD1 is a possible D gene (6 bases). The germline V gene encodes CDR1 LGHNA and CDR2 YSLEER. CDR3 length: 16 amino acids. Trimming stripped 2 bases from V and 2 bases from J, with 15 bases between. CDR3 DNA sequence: TGCGCCAGCAGCCAACAAAGGGTCGGGACAAACTATGGCTACACCTTC. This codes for CASSQQRVGTNYGYTF.

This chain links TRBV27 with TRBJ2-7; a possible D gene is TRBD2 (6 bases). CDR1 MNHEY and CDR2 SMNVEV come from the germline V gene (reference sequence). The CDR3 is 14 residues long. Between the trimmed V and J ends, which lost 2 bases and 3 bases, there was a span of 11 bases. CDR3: CASSLPGRGYEQYF. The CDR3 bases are TGTGCCAGCAGTTTACCCGGGAGAGGCTACGAGCAGTACTTC.

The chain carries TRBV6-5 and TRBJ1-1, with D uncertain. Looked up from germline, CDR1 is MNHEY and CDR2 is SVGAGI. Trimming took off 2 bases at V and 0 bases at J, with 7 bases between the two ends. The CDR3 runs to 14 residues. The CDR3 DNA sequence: TGTGCCAGCAGTTACCTTAGGGTGAACACTGAAGCTTTCTTT. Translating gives CASSYLRVNTEAFF.

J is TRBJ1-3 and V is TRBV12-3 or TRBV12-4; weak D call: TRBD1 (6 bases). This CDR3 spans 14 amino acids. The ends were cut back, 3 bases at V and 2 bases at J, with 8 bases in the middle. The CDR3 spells CASSLGQTGNTIYF. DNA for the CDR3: TGTGCCAGCAGTTTGGGACAAACTGGAAACACCATATATTTT.

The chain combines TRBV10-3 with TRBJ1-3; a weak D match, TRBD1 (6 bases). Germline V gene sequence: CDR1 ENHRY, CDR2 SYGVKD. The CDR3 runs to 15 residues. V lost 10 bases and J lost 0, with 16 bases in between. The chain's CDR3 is CATDSQGISGNTIYF. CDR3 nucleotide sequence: TGTGCCACAGATTCACAGGGCATCTCTGGAAACACCATATATTTT.

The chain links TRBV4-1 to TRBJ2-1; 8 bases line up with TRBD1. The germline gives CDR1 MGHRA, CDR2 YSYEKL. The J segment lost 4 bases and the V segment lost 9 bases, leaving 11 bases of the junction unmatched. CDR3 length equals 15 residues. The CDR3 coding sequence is TGCGCCAGTTCATCGGACAGGGCACGGTACAATGAGCAGTTCTTC. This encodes CASSSDRARYNEQFF.

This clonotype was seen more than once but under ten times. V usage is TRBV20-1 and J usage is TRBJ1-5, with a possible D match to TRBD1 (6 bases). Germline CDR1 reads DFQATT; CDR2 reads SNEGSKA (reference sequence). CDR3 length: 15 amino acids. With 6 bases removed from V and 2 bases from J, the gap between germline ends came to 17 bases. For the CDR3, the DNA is TGCAGTGCCGACGGAAAGGGGGTTCGCAATCAGCCCCAGCATTTT. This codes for CSADGKGVRNQPQHF.